This entry is about one TCR beta chain. Its target is unknown. The data stem from a study of long-term antiretroviral therapy in people with HIV. Before DNA extraction, roughly 0.85-10 million cryopreserved PBMC were held in the samples. At the survey level, the v3.0 immunoSEQ assay was run. Clones were read by immunoSEQ multiplex PCR, and TCRdb kept only the in-frame ones, dropping some. Seen here are some 13,000 clones, approximately 86% observed once, and the top ten hold roughly 15%. Germline assignment: CDR1 MNHEY and CDR2 SMNVEV (reference sequence). The CDR3 consists of 14 residues. Whole-study findings and limits: Despite increasing after ART, diversity remained lower than that of transplant donor controls.

This clonotype was sampled from a man aged 35 to 55 with HIV. The gene calls are TRBV27 and TRBJ1-2; the D gene is possibly TRBD1 (6 bases). Sequencing was performed on unsorted PBMCs, taken 3.4 years after starting antiretroviral therapy. CDR3 amino acids: CATSVGGRGNGYTF. The CDR3 nucleotides are TGTGCTACCTCAGTTGGGGGGCGGGGTAATGGCTACACCTTC.